This T cell receptor beta chain was found in a study of shared clonotypes between healthy human individuals. About the study: Three plates each covered CD4 naive and memory; CD8 naive two, CD8 memory one.

Only in-frame clones appear in the TCRdb table, and some are missing; sequencing was by immunoSEQ multiplex PCR. The repertoire holds 2 million to 3 million clones, with 80% to 95% as singletons. This clone was counted a single time. The antigen remains unidentified. Study-level results: Around 5% of naive CD4 clonotypes were shared across a handful of donors.

The CDR3 totals 13 residues. Trimming removed 3 bases from V and 6 bases from J, with 11 bases in between. From germline, CDR1 is KGHSH and CDR2 LQKENI. The sequence was collected from a man aged 18 to 30 in good health. Some clones in this sample may be carry-over from other donors' samples. The chain is built from TRBV18 and TRBJ1-2; D might be TRBD1 (6 bases). What was sequenced was naive CD4+ T cells from PBMCs. Regarding subset: CD45RA+ positively selected. The CDR3 loop reads CASSPRTVDGYTF. CDR3 DNA: TGTGCCAGCTCACCGCGGACAGTTGATGGCTACACCTTC.